This TCR beta chain was identified in a study of T cell responses to AZD1222 COVID-19 vaccine. As for this clone: What it recognizes is unknown.

Study-wide findings and caveats: It was only after the peak T cell response that any repertoires were sampled. Baseline seropositives among AZD1222 recipients totaled only five to seven. The donor cohort was predominantly white British with a female majority, and clonal diversity may have been underestimated.

The method was immunoSEQ multiplex PCR; TCRdb's version includes in-frame clones alone and lacks a portion of them. The repertoire includes more than 150,000 clones, roughly 94% of them detected once, and about 0.6% sits in the top ten. Germline assignment: CDR1 DFQATT and CDR2 SNEGSKA (reference sequence). The CDR3 is 11 amino acids. V was trimmed by 6 bases and J by 4 bases, leaving 9 bases between them. The starting material was peripheral blood, obtained on day 0 of AZD1222 vaccination. The receptor was derived from an adult in good health. V gene TRBV20-1 combines with J gene TRBJ1-1; D not resolved. CDR3 DNA sequence: TGCAGTGCCCCATTGGGCACTGAAGCTTTCTTT. It encodes CSAPLGTEAFF.